This T cell receptor beta chain comes out of a study of cytotoxic CD8 clonotypes in ibrutinib-treated CLL. This CDR3 is built from 15 residues. V gave up 4 bases and J gave up 0 bases, with 10 bases separating them. CDR1 and CDR2 (germline): SNHLY, FYNNEI. Data came from immunoSEQ multiplex PCR; TCRdb stores just in-frame clones and leaves some out. The data contain fewer than 150,000 clones, 80% to 85% of them singletons. The sample was PBMCs, taken after 24 months of ibrutinib treatment. This clonotype originated in a human donor with chronic lymphocytic leukemia. The chain carries TRBV2 and TRBJ2-1, with D perhaps assigned TRBD1 or TRBD2 (5 bases each). The CDR3 loop reads CASSGGTSSYNEQFF. CDR3 DNA sequence: TGTGCCAGCAGTGGTGGGACGAGCTCCTACAATGAGCAGTTCTTC. Filled out from reference TRBV2 and TRBJ2-1, the complete variable domain reads EPEVTQTPSHQVTQMGQEVILRCVPISNHLYFYWYRQILGQKVEFLVSFYNNEISEKSEIFDDQFSVERPDGSNFTLKIRSTKLEDSAMYFCASSGGTSSYNEQFFGPGTRLTVL.